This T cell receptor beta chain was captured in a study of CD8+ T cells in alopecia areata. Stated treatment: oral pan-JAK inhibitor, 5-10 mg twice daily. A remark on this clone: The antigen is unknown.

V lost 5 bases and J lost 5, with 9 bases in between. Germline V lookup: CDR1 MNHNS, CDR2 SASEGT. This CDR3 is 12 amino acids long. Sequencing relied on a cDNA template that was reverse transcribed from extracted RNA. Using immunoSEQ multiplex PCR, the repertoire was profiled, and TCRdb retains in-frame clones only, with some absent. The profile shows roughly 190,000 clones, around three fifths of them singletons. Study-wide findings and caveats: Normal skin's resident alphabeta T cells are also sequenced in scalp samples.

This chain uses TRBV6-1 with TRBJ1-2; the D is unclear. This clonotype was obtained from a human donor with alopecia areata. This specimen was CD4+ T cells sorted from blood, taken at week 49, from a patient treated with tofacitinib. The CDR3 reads CASSPLGYGYTF. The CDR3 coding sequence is TGTGCCAGCAGTCCCTTGGGTTATGGCTACACCTTC.